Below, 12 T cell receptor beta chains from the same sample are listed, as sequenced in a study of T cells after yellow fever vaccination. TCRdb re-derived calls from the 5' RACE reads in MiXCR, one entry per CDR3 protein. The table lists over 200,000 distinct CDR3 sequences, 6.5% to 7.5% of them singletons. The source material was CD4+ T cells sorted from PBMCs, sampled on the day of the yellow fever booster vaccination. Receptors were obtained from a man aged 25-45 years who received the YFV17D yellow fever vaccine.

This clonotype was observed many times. The CDR3 protein is CATQSGTSGYNEQFF. The CDR3 bases are TGTGCCACCCAATCCGGGACTAGCGGATACAATGAGCAGTTCTTC. The chain has TRBV24-1 and TRBJ2-1; 11 bases match TRBD2. This CDR3 has 15 residues. The J segment lost 4 bases and the V segment lost 9 bases, leaving 7 bases of the junction unmatched. Germline V gene lookup returns CDR1 KGHDR and CDR2 SFDVKD.

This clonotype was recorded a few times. This CDR3 is CAWSRVYNEQFF. CDR3 DNA: TGTGCCTGGAGTCGAGTCTACAATGAGCAGTTCTTC. The chain couples TRBV30 to TRBJ2-1; D is unclear. The CDR3 has 12 residues. V lost 2 bases, J lost 3 bases, and 5 bases lay in between. Germline CDR1 reads GTSNPN; CDR2 reads SVGIG (reference sequence). Drawing the rest from reference TRBV30 and TRBJ2-1, the complete variable domain is SQTIHQWPATLVQPVGSPLSLECTVEGTSNPNLYWYRQAAGRGLQLLFYSVGIGQISSEVPQNLSASRPQDRQFILSSKKLLLSDSGFYLCAWSRVYNEQFFGPGTRLTVL.

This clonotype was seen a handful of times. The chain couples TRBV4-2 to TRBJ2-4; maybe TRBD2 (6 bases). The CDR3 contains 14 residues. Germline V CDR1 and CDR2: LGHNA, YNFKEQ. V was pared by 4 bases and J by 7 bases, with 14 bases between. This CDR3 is CASSPDRRGNIQYF. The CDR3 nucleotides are TGTGCCAGCAGCCCGGACCGCCGGGGGAACATTCAGTACTTC.

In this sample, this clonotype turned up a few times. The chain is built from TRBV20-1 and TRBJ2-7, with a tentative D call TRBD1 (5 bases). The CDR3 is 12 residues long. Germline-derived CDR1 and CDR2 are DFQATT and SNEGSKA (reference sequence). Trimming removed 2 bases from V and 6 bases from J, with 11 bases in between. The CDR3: CSARRTGSEQYF. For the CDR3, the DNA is TGCAGTGCTAGAAGAACAGGTTCCGAGCAGTACTTC.

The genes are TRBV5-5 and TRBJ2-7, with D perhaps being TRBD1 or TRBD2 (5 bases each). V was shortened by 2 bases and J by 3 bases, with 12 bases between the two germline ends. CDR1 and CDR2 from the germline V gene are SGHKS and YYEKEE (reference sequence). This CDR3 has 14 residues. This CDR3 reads CASSLRDPNYEQYF. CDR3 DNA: TGTGCCAGCAGCTTACGGGACCCTAACTACGAGCAGTACTTC. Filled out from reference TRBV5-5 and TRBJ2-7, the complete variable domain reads DAGVTQSPTHLIKTRGQQVTLRCSPISGHKSVSWYQQVLGQGPQFIFQYYEKEERGRGNFPDRFSARQFPNYSSELNVNALLLGDSALYLCASSLRDPNYEQYFGPGTRLTVT.

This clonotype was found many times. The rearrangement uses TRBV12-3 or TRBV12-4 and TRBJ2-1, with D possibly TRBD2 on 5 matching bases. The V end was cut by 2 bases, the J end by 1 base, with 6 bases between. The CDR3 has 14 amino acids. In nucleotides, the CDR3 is TGTGCCAGCAGTTTAACGGGGTCCTACAATGAGCAGTTCTTC. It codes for CASSLTGSYNEQFF.

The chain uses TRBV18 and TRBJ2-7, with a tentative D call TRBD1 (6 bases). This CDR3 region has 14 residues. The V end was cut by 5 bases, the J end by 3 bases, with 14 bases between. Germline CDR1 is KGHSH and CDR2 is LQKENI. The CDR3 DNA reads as TGTGCCAGCTCAATTACAGGGCCGGGCTACGAGCAGTACTTC. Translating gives CASSITGPGYEQYF.

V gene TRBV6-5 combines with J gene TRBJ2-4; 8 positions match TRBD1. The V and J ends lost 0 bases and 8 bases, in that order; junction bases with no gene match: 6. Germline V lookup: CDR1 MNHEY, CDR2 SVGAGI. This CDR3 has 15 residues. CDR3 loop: CASSYSRDRSDIQYF. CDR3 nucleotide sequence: TGTGCCAGCAGTTACTCGAGGGACAGGTCTGACATTCAGTACTTC.

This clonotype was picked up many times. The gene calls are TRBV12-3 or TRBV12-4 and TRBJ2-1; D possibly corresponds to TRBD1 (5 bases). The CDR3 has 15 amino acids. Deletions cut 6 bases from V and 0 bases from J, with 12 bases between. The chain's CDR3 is CASRVTASSYNEQFF. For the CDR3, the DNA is TGTGCCAGCAGAGTGACAGCAAGCTCCTACAATGAGCAGTTCTTC.

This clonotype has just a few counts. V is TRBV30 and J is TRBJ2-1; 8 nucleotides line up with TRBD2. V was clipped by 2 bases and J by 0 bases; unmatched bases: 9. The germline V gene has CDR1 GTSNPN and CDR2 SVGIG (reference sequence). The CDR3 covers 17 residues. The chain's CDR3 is CAWSTRISGISYNEQFF. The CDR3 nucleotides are TGTGCCTGGAGTACGCGTATTAGCGGGATCTCCTACAATGAGCAGTTCTTC.

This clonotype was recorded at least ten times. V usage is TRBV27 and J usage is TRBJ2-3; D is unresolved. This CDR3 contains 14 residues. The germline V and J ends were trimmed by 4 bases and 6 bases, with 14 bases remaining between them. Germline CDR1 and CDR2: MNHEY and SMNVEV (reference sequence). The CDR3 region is CASSSFLTPDTQYF. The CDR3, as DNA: TGTGCCAGCAGTTCCTTTCTCACCCCGGATACGCAGTATTTT.

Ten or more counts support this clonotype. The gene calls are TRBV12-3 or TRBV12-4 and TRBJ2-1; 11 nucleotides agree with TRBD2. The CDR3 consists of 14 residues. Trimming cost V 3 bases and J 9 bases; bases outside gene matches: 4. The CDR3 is CASSFGTSGTEQFF. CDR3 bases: TGTGCCAGCAGTTTCGGGACTAGCGGCACTGAGCAGTTCTTC.